These 25 T cell receptor beta chains originate from one sample sequenced in a study of chemoradiotherapy in HPV16-positive cancers (dated by TCRdb to the early 2020s). The receptor library was made with the immunoSEQ multiplex PCR assay. The table was pulled from immuneACCESS by TCRdb, which kept in-frame rearrangements only. Such tables lose some clones; where checked, under half of the loss comes from unresolved V genes, and the rest has no known cause. The sample table lists about 36,000 clones, 80% to 95% of them with a count of one. The top ten clonotypes cover 3.5% to 4% of the sample. This specimen consisted of blood, obtained from a patient who underwent chemoradiotherapy. Receptor source: a human donor with HPV-associated anogenital cancer.

The chain recombines TRBV6-6 with TRBJ2-7; D is possibly TRBD1 or TRBD2 (5 bases each). Germline CDR1 and CDR2: MNHNY and SVGAGI (reference sequence). This CDR3 has 13 residues. V lost 6 bases and J 3 bases, leaving 12 bases between the germline ends. The CDR3 region is CASRWGKGYEQYF. CDR3 coding DNA: TGTGCCAGCAGATGGGGGAAGGGCTACGAGCAGTACTTC.

This chain joins TRBV27 and TRBJ2-2, with D perhaps matching TRBD2 (5 bases). CDR1 and CDR2 (germline): MNHEY, SMNVEV (reference sequence). Between the trimmed V and J ends, which lost 8 bases and 0 bases, there was a span of 10 bases. CDR3 length equals 14 residues. The CDR3 DNA reads as TGTGCCAGCCGCGGGCAGTCGAACACCGGGGAGCTGTTTTTT. It codes for CASRGQSNTGELFF.

V usage is TRBV5-1 and J usage is TRBJ2-1; D assignment may be TRBD1 or TRBD2 (5 bases each). Germline V gene sequence: CDR1 SGHRS, CDR2 YFSETQ. This CDR3 has 17 residues. V lost 5 bases and J 3 bases, leaving 21 bases between the germline ends. The CDR3 is CASRGGTPLRIYNEQFF. CDR3 nucleotide sequence: TGCGCCAGCAGGGGTGGGACCCCCCTACGAATCTACAATGAGCAGTTCTTC.

This clone appeared a few times. V usage is TRBV29-1 and J usage is TRBJ2-6, with D perhaps TRBD1 (5 bases). The CDR3 contains 15 residues. The V gene lost 5 bases and the J gene lost 2 bases, with 13 bases spanning the gap. From germline, CDR1 is SQVTM and CDR2 ANQGSEA. CDR3 DNA: TGCAGCGTTACCCCGACGGACACTGGGGCCAACGTCCTGACTTTC. Its translation: CSVTPTDTGANVLTF. The whole variable domain, remainder taken from reference TRBV29-1 and TRBJ2-6, is SAVISQKPSRDICQRGTSLTIQCQVDSQVTMMFWYRQQPGQSLTLIATANQGSEATYESGFVIDKFPISRPNLTFSTLTVSNMSPEDSSIYLCSVTPTDTGANVLTFGAGSRLTVL.

This clone turned up a few times. V usage is TRBV10-3 and J usage is TRBJ2-7, with unresolved D. CDR1 is ENHRY, CDR2 SYGVKD, per germline. The length of the CDR3 is 12 residues. V was cut by 2 bases and J by 3 bases, with 5 bases left in between. In DNA form, the CDR3 reads TGTGCCATCAGTGAGAACAGCTACGAGCAGTACTTC. It translates to CAISENSYEQYF.

The rearrangement uses TRBV6-5 and TRBJ1-1; 8 nucleotides agree with TRBD1. The CDR3 runs 15 residues. CDR1 is MNHEY, CDR2 SVGAGI, per germline. After removal of 4 bases from V and 6 bases from J, the junction contained 10 bases not matched to a gene. CDR3 protein: CASSLNRGFSAEAFF. CDR3 sequence (DNA): TGTGCCAGCAGTTTGAACAGGGGGTTCAGTGCTGAAGCTTTCTTT.

The V call is TRBV25-1, the J call TRBJ1-4; tentatively, D is TRBD1 (6 bases). Germline CDR1 MGHDK, CDR2 SYGVNS. This CDR3 contains 13 residues. The V end was cut by 6 bases, the J end by 10 bases, with 15 bases between. Here the CDR3 DNA reads TGTGCCAGCAGGGAGTCGGGGGGCGGAAAACTGTTTTTT. Its protein is CASRESGGGKLFF.

This chain links TRBV4-2 with TRBJ2-3; D perhaps matches TRBD2 (6 bases). Germline V CDR1 and CDR2: LGHNA, YNFKEQ. V lost 0 bases to trimming and J lost 6 bases, with 13 bases between them. The CDR3 consists of 15 residues. This chain's CDR3 is CASSQENGGTDTQYF. CDR3 sequence (DNA): TGTGCCAGCAGCCAAGAAAATGGGGGGACGGATACGCAGTATTTT.

The chain combines TRBV29-1 with TRBJ2-2, with D perhaps matching TRBD1 (5 bases). Trimming removed 4 bases from V and 5 bases from J, with 11 bases in between. The CDR3 runs to 13 residues. Germline lookup yields CDR1 SQVTM and CDR2 ANQGSEA. The CDR3 spells CSVGQFGTGELFF. The DNA of the CDR3 is TGCAGCGTTGGACAGTTTGGGACCGGGGAGCTGTTTTTT.

The CDR3 sequence: CASSPPTGRETQYF. The CDR3 coding sequence is TGTGCCAGCTCACCACCTACAGGGAGGGAGACCCAGTACTTC. This chain joins TRBV18 and TRBJ2-5; D assignment may be TRBD1 or TRBD2 (6 bases each). Looked up from germline, CDR1 is KGHSH and CDR2 is LQKENI. V lost 0 bases and J 5 bases, leaving 10 bases between the germline ends. The CDR3 loop spans 14 amino acids. The entire variable domain, with the rest obtained from reference TRBV18 and TRBJ2-5, is as follows: NAGVMQNPRHLVRRRGQEARLRCSPMKGHSHVYWYRQLPEEGLKFMVYLQKENIIDESGMPKERFSAEFPKEGPSILRIQQVVRGDSAAYFCASSPPTGRETQYFGPGTRLLVL.

J is TRBJ2-7 and V is TRBV5-1, with D perhaps matching TRBD1 (6 bases). The CDR3 has 13 residues. The germline CDR1 and CDR2 sequences are SGHRS and YFSETQ. Trimming removed 4 bases at V and 3 bases at J, with 11 bases between. In DNA, the CDR3 is TGCGCCAGCAGCCGAGGACAGAACTACGAGCAGTACTTC. Residues: CASSRGQNYEQYF.

This clone was seen just once. The chain couples TRBV7-8 to TRBJ2-3; the D is unclear. Between the trimmed V and J ends, which lost 5 bases and 2 bases, there was a span of 11 bases. The CDR3 runs to 14 residues. Germline values: CDR1 SGHVS, CDR2 FQNEAQ. The CDR3 loop reads CASSEQLYTDTQYF. In DNA form, the CDR3 reads TGTGCCAGCAGCGAACAGTTGTACACAGATACGCAGTATTTT.

The chain links TRBV19 to TRBJ2-4, with a possible D match to TRBD2 (6 bases). The CDR3 totals 18 residues. Trimming took 7 bases from V and 0 from J, leaving 22 bases between them. The germline V gene encodes CDR1 LNHDA and CDR2 SQIVND (reference sequence). CDR3: CASTPKESGVRAKNIQYF. The DNA of the CDR3 is TGTGCCAGTACCCCGAAGGAGTCGGGGGTACGAGCCAAAAACATTCAGTACTTC.

CDR3: CASSLGQGLSFLYGYTF. In DNA form, the CDR3 reads TGTGCCAGCTCCCTGGGACAGGGGCTGTCTTTCCTCTATGGCTACACCTTC. V and J are TRBV18 and TRBJ1-2; 10 nucleotides align to TRBD1. The CDR3 sequence is 17 residues long. Germline trimming cut 6 bases from V and 4 bases from J; bases unmatched to any gene: 14. CDR1 and CDR2 (germline): KGHSH, LQKENI. The full variable domain, in which reference TRBV18 and TRBJ1-2 provide the parts outside the CDR3, is NAGVMQNPRHLVRRRGQEARLRCSPMKGHSHVYWYRQLPEEGLKFMVYLQKENIIDESGMPKERFSAEFPKEGPSILRIQQVVRGDSAAYFCASSLGQGLSFLYGYTFGSGTRLTVV.

This clone was seen a single time. This chain connects TRBV7-3 to TRBJ1-1; D is undetermined. V lost 2 bases, J lost 6 bases, and 10 bases lay in between. Germline CDR1 is SGHTA and CDR2 is FQGTGA. The CDR3 has 13 amino acids. The CDR3 is CASSLLNEAEAFF. For the CDR3, the DNA is TGTGCCAGCAGCTTATTAAACGAAGCTGAAGCTTTCTTT.

This chain connects TRBV20-1 to TRBJ2-7; D could derive from TRBD1 or TRBD2 (7 bases each). Germline V gene lookup returns CDR1 DFQATT and CDR2 SNEGSKA (reference sequence). Trimming pared 6 bases from V and 7 bases from J, leaving 13 bases between. The CDR3 runs 11 residues. The CDR3 nucleotides are TGCAGTGCATCCCAGGGGGGGGAGCAGTACTTC. Translating gives CSASQGGEQYF.

This chain links TRBV11-3 with TRBJ1-5, with 9 bases that match TRBD1. V dropped 2 bases and J dropped 1; count of bases not matched to a gene: 9. The CDR3 totals 18 residues. Germline CDR1 reads SGHNT; CDR2 reads YENEEA. CDR3 nucleotide sequence: TGTGCCAGCAGCTTAACGGACAGGGGTAAAGAAAGCAATCAGCCCCAGCATTTT. Translation: CASSLTDRGKESNQPQHF. Full variable domain (rest looked up from reference TRBV11-3 and TRBJ1-5): EAGVVQSPRYKIIEKKQPVAFWCNPISGHNTLYWYLQNLGQGPELLIRYENEEAVDDSQLPKDRFSAERLKGVDSTLKIQPAELGDSAVYLCASSLTDRGKESNQPQHFGDGTRLSIL.

J is TRBJ1-5 and V is TRBV27; the match to TRBD1 covers 11 bases. Germline values: CDR1 MNHEY, CDR2 SMNVEV (reference sequence). The CDR3 has 16 residues. After removal of 6 bases from V and 2 bases from J, the junction contained 6 bases not matched to a gene. CDR3 sequence (DNA): TGTGCCAGCAGACAAGGACAGGGGGCCGGCAATCAGCCCCAGCATTTT. Residues: CASRQGQGAGNQPQHF.

The chain is built from TRBV2 and TRBJ2-7; 10 bases line up with TRBD1. The length of the CDR3 is 14 residues. Germline values: CDR1 SNHLY, CDR2 FYNNEI. The trim removed 9 bases at V and 4 bases at J, leaving 9 bases unmatched. DNA for the CDR3: TGTGCCAGTAGAGGGCGGGACAGGGGTTACGAGCAGTACTTC. This translates into CASRGRDRGYEQYF.

The CDR3 DNA reads as TGCAGGGCAGACCTGAACACTGAAGCTTTCTTT. Its translation is CRADLNTEAFF. The gene calls are TRBV20-1 and TRBJ1-1, with D uncertain. The CDR3 consists of 11 residues. Germline CDR1 DFQATT, CDR2 SNEGSKA (reference sequence).

The chain recombines TRBV6-1 with TRBJ1-2, with D maybe TRBD1 (6 bases). Germline CDR1 is MNHNS and CDR2 is SASEGT. CDR3 length: 14 residues. V was trimmed by 4 bases and J by 4 bases, leaving 13 bases between them. The CDR3 sequence is CASSAGALFYGYTF. CDR3 nucleotide sequence: TGTGCCAGCAGTGCAGGGGCTCTATTCTATGGCTACACCTTC.

This clone was detected only a few times. The gene calls are TRBV6-6 and TRBJ1-6; D unclear. Deletions cut 3 bases from V and 7 bases from J, with 10 bases between. CDR1 MNHNY and CDR2 SVGAGI come from the germline V gene (reference sequence). The CDR3 is 14 amino acids. CDR3 loop: CASSYGGINSPLHF. CDR3 nucleotides: TGTGCCAGCAGTTATGGAGGGATCAATTCACCCCTCCACTTT.

This chain uses TRBV7-9 with TRBJ1-3; D remains unclear. CDR3 size: 14 residues. V was clipped by 3 bases and J by 2 bases, with 8 bases between them. From germline, CDR1 is SEHNR and CDR2 FQNEAQ (reference sequence). In nucleotides, the CDR3 is TGTGCCAGCAGCTTGGCGGAGGCTGGAAACACCATATATTTT. Encoded protein: CASSLAEAGNTIYF.

The rearrangement joins TRBV5-4 to TRBJ1-4; TRBD1 is a possible D gene (5 bases). Trimming took 4 bases from V and 3 from J, leaving 10 bases between them. The CDR3 spans 14 residues. Looked up from germline, CDR1 is SGHNT and CDR2 is YYREEE (reference sequence). The CDR3 DNA is TGTGCCAGCAGCCGGTGGGGGTCTAATGAAAAACTGTTTTTT. This codes for CASSRWGSNEKLFF.

The chain uses TRBV2 and TRBJ1-1; D uncertain. The ends were cut back, 10 bases at V and 1 base at J, with 16 bases in the middle. Germline V gene data show CDR1 as SNHLY and CDR2 as FYNNEI. This CDR3 has 14 amino acids. For the CDR3, the DNA is TGTGCCACTTGGTCCACGGTGCGGAACACTGAAGCTTTCTTT. It codes for CATWSTVRNTEAFF.